A single sample gave rise to the 28 T cell receptor beta chains below, sequenced in a study of T cell changes during pregnancy in multiple sclerosis. Produced via immunoSEQ multiplex PCR; TCRdb's table is partial and in-frame only. This table holds approximately 90,000 clones, roughly 92% found once. Source: peripheral blood, taken in the first trimester of pregnancy. These receptors originate from a female donor with multiple sclerosis, enrolled in a pregnancy study.

Notes on this clone: Other nucleotide sequences in the sample specify the same CDR3. The rearrangement uses TRBV19 and TRBJ1-1; 7 nucleotides align to TRBD1. V lost 6 bases, J lost 1 base, and 2 bases stayed unmatched. The germline V gene encodes CDR1 LNHDA and CDR2 SQIVND (reference sequence). The CDR3 length is 13 residues. CDR3 nucleotide sequence: TGTGCCAGTAGCCGACAGGGGAACACTGAAGCTTTCTTT. It yields the protein CASSRQGNTEAFF.

At least ten counts were recorded for this clone. The chain joins TRBV25-1 to TRBJ1-1; D gene ambiguous. Germline V gene data show CDR1 as MGHDK and CDR2 as SYGVNS. Trimming took 3 bases from V and 3 from J, leaving 11 bases between them. The CDR3 spans 14 residues. CDR3 nucleotides: TGTGCCAGCAGTGATCCGGCCGGGGACACTGAAGCTTTCTTT. It encodes CASSDPAGDTEAFF.

CDR3 bases: TGTGCCAGCAGTTTAGTGACGGGAGTCTCCTACGAGCAGTACTTC. It is translated as CASSLVTGVSYEQYF. The rearrangement links TRBV28 to TRBJ2-7, with D possibly matching TRBD2 (6 bases). Germline CDR1 MDHEN, CDR2 SYDVKM. The CDR3 is 15 amino acids. The germline V and J ends were trimmed by 2 bases and 0 bases, with 11 bases remaining between them.

Turning to this clone: At one end, the junction sequence differs from germline, possibly due to a read error. This chain joins TRBV9 and TRBJ1-1, with a weak D call TRBD1 (6 bases). The CDR3 has 14 amino acids. Germline V gene lookup returns CDR1 SGDLS and CDR2 YYNGEE. The CDR3 is CASSPTGMNAEAFF. DNA of the CDR3: TGTGCCAGCAGCCCTACAGGGATGAACGCTGAAGCTTTCTTT.

This clone was observed a few times. Here the CDR3 DNA reads TGTGCCAGCAGCTGGGACAGGGGGTCTGGAAACACCATATATTTT. Its protein product is CASSWDRGSGNTIYF. This chain uses TRBV7-9 with TRBJ1-3, with 11 bases fitting TRBD1. The V and J ends lost 4 bases and 1 base, in that order; junction bases with no gene match: 0. The CDR3 spans 15 residues. Germline CDR1 SEHNR, CDR2 FQNEAQ (reference sequence).

The chain is built from TRBV4-2 and TRBJ1-2; TRBD1 agrees at 9 bases. Trimming cost V 1 base and J 4 bases; bases outside gene matches: 4. Germline values: CDR1 LGHNA, CDR2 YNFKEQ. The CDR3 is 15 residues long. The CDR3 nucleotides are TGTGCCAGCAGCCAAGGAGGGACAGGGTTCTATGGCTACACCTTC. This codes for CASSQGGTGFYGYTF.

This rearrangement joins TRBV6-1 to TRBJ2-1; 7 positions match TRBD2. This CDR3 contains 11 residues. Looked up from germline, CDR1 is MNHNS and CDR2 is SASEGT. Losses at the gene ends were 7 bases for V and 7 bases for J; bases not matched to a gene: 1. The CDR3: CASTGGNEQFF. CDR3 DNA sequence: TGTGCCAGCACCGGGGGGAATGAGCAGTTCTTC.

The J gene is TRBJ2-5, the V gene TRBV6-5; TRBD1 agrees at 7 bases. Trimming took 6 bases from V and 4 from J; bases not matched to a gene: 8. The CDR3 totals 14 residues. Germline CDR1 reads MNHEY; CDR2 reads SVGAGI. This chain's CDR3 is CASSSDRAGETQYF. DNA for the CDR3: TGTGCCAGCAGCTCCGACAGGGCAGGAGAGACCCAGTACTTC.

The chain has TRBV19 and TRBJ1-5, with D perhaps TRBD1 (6 bases). V was pared by 7 bases and J by 6 bases, with 10 bases between. This CDR3 spans 12 amino acids. Looked up from germline, CDR1 is LNHDA and CDR2 is SQIVND (reference sequence). The CDR3 DNA reads TGTGCCAGTAACAGGGCAGGTCAGCCCCAGCATTTT. Translated, it gives CASNRAGQPQHF.

The J gene is TRBJ2-3, the V gene TRBV19; TRBD1 is a possible D gene (5 bases). Trimming stripped 6 bases from V and 0 bases from J, with 13 bases between. The CDR3 is 15 residues long. Germline CDR1 reads LNHDA; CDR2 reads SQIVND (reference sequence). The chain's CDR3 is CASSAGKGSTDTQYF. The CDR3, as DNA: TGTGCCAGTAGCGCCGGTAAGGGGAGCACAGATACGCAGTATTTT. The whole variable domain, filled in from reference TRBV19 and TRBJ2-3, reads DGGITQSPKYLFRKEGQNVTLSCEQNLNHDAMYWYRQDPGQGLRLIYYSQIVNDFQKGDIAEGYSVSREKKESFPLTVTSAQKNPTAFYLCASSAGKGSTDTQYFGPGTRLTVL.

This clone was seen a single time. The chain joins TRBV19 to TRBJ2-1, with TRBD2 matching 7 bases. J gave up 10 bases and V 3 bases, and 15 bases lay outside the gene matches. The CDR3 extends over 16 amino acids. The germline gives CDR1 LNHDA, CDR2 SQIVND (reference sequence). The CDR3 region is CASSINPVVREGEQFF. The CDR3 DNA is TGTGCCAGTAGTATTAATCCCGTTGTCAGGGAGGGCGAGCAGTTCTTC.

This sequence joins TRBV7-2 and TRBJ2-5, with D tentatively TRBD2 (5 bases). Trimming left V 5 bases short and J 4 bases short, with 20 bases between. The CDR3 is made up of 16 amino acids. CDR1 and CDR2 from the germline V gene are SGHTA and FQGNSA. The CDR3 DNA follows: TGTGCCAGCAGCCCCCAGCCGCTTTCGGGGTCAGAGACCCAGTACTTC. Residues: CASSPQPLSGSETQYF.

J is TRBJ2-2 and V is TRBV28; the match to TRBD1 covers 8 bases. The CDR3 spans 18 residues. The germline V gene encodes CDR1 MDHEN and CDR2 SYDVKM. With V trimmed by 3 bases and J by 5 bases, 14 bases remained unmatched. In DNA, the CDR3 is TGTGCCAGCAGTTTCTCCGTTCGGGACAGGAGGAGTACCGGGGAGCTGTTTTTT. It encodes CASSFSVRDRRSTGELFF.

The V gene is TRBV28, the J gene TRBJ2-3, with TRBD2 matching over 15 bases. Trimming cost V 3 bases and J 8 bases; bases outside gene matches: 6. The CDR3 contains 16 residues. The germline CDR1 and CDR2 sequences are MDHEN and SYDVKM. CDR3 region: CASSLRRTSGGGTQYF. Here the CDR3 DNA reads TGTGCCAGCAGTTTGAGGAGGACTAGCGGGGGGGGTACGCAGTATTTT.

This chain links TRBV4-2 with TRBJ1-3; 9 bases align to TRBD1. The V segment lost 3 bases and the J segment 0 bases; nucleotides outside the gene matches: 6. The CDR3 runs 17 residues. Germline V gene data show CDR1 as LGHNA and CDR2 as YNFKEQ. In nucleotides, the CDR3 is TGTGCCAGCAGCCAGGGCCGGACAGGGGTCTCTGGAAACACCATATATTTT. It specifies CASSQGRTGVSGNTIYF.

The chain uses TRBV11-3 and TRBJ2-1, with D unresolved. Looked up from germline, CDR1 is SGHNT and CDR2 is YENEEA. V was pared by 4 bases and J by 9 bases, with 10 bases between. There are 12 residues in the CDR3. The CDR3 loop reads CASSSTVGEQFF. Written as DNA, the CDR3 is TGTGCCAGCAGCTCAACAGTGGGTGAGCAGTTCTTC.

The sample holds a few counts of this clone. The chain links TRBV5-4 to TRBJ1-1; D is perhaps TRBD1 (5 bases). CDR3 length: 14 residues. The germline V gene has CDR1 SGHNT and CDR2 YYREEE (reference sequence). Between the trimmed V and J ends, which lost 4 bases and 1 base, there was a span of 11 bases. CDR3 in amino acids: CASSERTPNTEAFF. The CDR3, as DNA: TGTGCCAGCAGCGAACGGACACCGAACACTGAAGCTTTCTTT. Combining the CDR3 with reference TRBV5-4 and TRBJ1-1 gives the whole variable domain ETGVTQSPTHLIKTRGQQVTLRCSSQSGHNTVSWYQQALGQGPQFIFQYYREEENGRGNFPPRFSGLQFPNYSSELNVNALELDDSALYLCASSERTPNTEAFFGQGTRLTVV.

The chain couples TRBV30 to TRBJ1-2; D call uncertain. Germline lookup yields CDR1 GTSNPN and CDR2 SVGIG (reference sequence). The CDR3 is 12 amino acids. V dropped 2 bases and J dropped 4 bases, with 8 bases sitting between them. The CDR3 protein is CAWSPSGYGYTF. The CDR3 coding sequence is TGTGCCTGGAGTCCATCGGGCTATGGCTACACCTTC.

V is TRBV6-5 and J is TRBJ1-1; tentatively, D is TRBD1 (5 bases). Germline-derived CDR1 and CDR2 are MNHEY and SVGAGI. Between the trimmed V and J ends, which lost 6 bases and 3 bases, there was a span of 17 bases. The CDR3 spans 15 residues. The CDR3 bases are TGTGCCAGCAGGATGGACAAGGGGAGGGACACTGAAGCTTTCTTT. Amino acid sequence: CASRMDKGRDTEAFF.

This chain links TRBV6-4 with TRBJ2-3; D perhaps matches TRBD2 (5 bases). V shed 6 bases and J shed 0 bases, with 10 bases lying between them. The CDR3 sequence is 14 residues long. Germline V gene data show CDR1 as MRHNA and CDR2 as SNTAGT. CDR3 sequence: CASRSGASTDTQYF. Written as DNA, the CDR3 is TGTGCCAGCAGGAGCGGTGCTAGCACAGATACGCAGTATTTT.

The chain links TRBV29-1 to TRBJ2-7; D is possibly TRBD1 (5 bases). V was pared by 7 bases and J by 2 bases, with 9 bases between. Germline V gene lookup returns CDR1 SQVTM and CDR2 ANQGSEA. This CDR3 spans 11 amino acids. The CDR3 DNA sequence: TGCAGCGCCAAGGGGACCTACGAGCAGTACTTC. Amino acid sequence: CSAKGTYEQYF.

This clone has just one count. This chain links TRBV27 with TRBJ2-7; 9 bases are a match to TRBD1. Germline CDR1 reads MNHEY; CDR2 reads SMNVEV (reference sequence). The V gene end was trimmed by 4 bases and the J gene end by 4 bases; junction bases not matched to a gene: 11. This CDR3 spans 16 amino acids. The CDR3 loop is CASSSATGGALYEQYF. CDR3 sequence (DNA): TGTGCCAGCAGTTCAGCCACAGGGGGCGCTTTATACGAGCAGTACTTC.

This clone was counted a single time. CDR3 coding DNA: TGTGCCAGCAGCAACCCGGACATACTGAACACTGAAGCTTTCTTT. It yields the protein CASSNPDILNTEAFF. This sequence joins TRBV6-5 and TRBJ1-1; tentatively, D is TRBD1 (5 bases). The V and J ends lost 6 bases and 0 bases respectively, with 14 bases between them. Looked up from germline, CDR1 is MNHEY and CDR2 is SVGAGI. This CDR3 comprises 15 residues.

This chain links TRBV9 with TRBJ2-7, with 8 bases that match TRBD2. The CDR3 has 14 residues. Germline V CDR1 and CDR2: SGDLS, YYNGEE. With 0 bases clipped from V and 5 bases from J, the junction kept 4 bases outside the gene matches. This chain's CDR3 is CASSVGLAGHEQYF. CDR3 sequence (DNA): TGTGCCAGCAGCGTAGGCCTAGCGGGCCACGAGCAGTACTTC.

CDR3: CASGSGGVGETQYF. CDR3 sequence (DNA): TGTGCTAGTGGTTCTGGGGGGGTCGGGGAGACCCAGTACTTC. The chain links TRBV12-5 to TRBJ2-5; 7 bases map to TRBD2. V was clipped by 4 bases and J by 5 bases; unmatched bases: 7. The CDR3 length is 14 residues. Looked up from germline, CDR1 is LGHNT and CDR2 is FRNRAP.

V gene TRBV29-1 combines with J gene TRBJ2-7; perhaps TRBD1 as D (6 bases). CDR3 length: 11 residues. V lost 6 bases to trimming and J lost 11 bases, with 17 bases between them. Germline assignment: CDR1 SQVTM and CDR2 ANQGSEA. CDR3 in DNA: TGCAGCGTCGCCGTACAGGGCTCGAAGTACTTC. Translation: CSVAVQGSKYF.

CDR3: CASSYRTANPHSNQPQHF. CDR3 nucleotides: TGCGCCAGCAGCTATAGGACAGCCAACCCTCATAGCAATCAGCCCCAGCATTTT. The gene calls are TRBV4-1 and TRBJ1-5; possible D gene TRBD1, 6 bases. This CDR3 region has 18 residues. V lost 5 bases and J lost 0, with 20 bases in between. CDR1 is MGHRA, CDR2 YSYEKL, per germline.

The CDR3 region has the DNA TGTGCCAGCAGTTCTCCGGGACTAGCGGGACACGAGCAGTACTTC. Amino acid sequence: CASSSPGLAGHEQYF. The rearrangement links TRBV28 to TRBJ2-7; 13 bases line up with TRBD2. The CDR3 length is 15 residues. J lost 5 bases, V lost 4 bases, and 5 bases had no gene match. Looked up from germline, CDR1 is MDHEN and CDR2 is SYDVKM. Supplemented by reference TRBV28 and TRBJ2-7, the full variable domain reads DVKVTQSSRYLVKRTGEKVFLECVQDMDHENMFWYRQDPGLGLRLIYFSYDVKMKEKGDIPEGYSVSREKKERFSLILESASTNQTSMYLCASSSPGLAGHEQYFGPGTRLTVT.